These T cell receptor beta chains were read from a single sample in a study of blood T cell repertoires in COVID-19. TCRdb's table, derived via immunoSEQ multiplex PCR, lists solely in-frame clones and lacks some. The sample has hundreds of thousands of clones, around 86% seen once. Sequencing was performed on peripheral blood. The receptors here all came from a woman between 25 and 40 years old with active or convalescent COVID-19. CDR3s include the opening cysteine and the closing phenylalanine or tryptophan. A D gene is named only where the DNA matches it firmly. Expanded clones get a size class; other rows say once, few or many, or leave the size out.

d_call clone_size j_call v_call cdr3_length cdr3_nt cdr3_aa
TRBD1 NA TRBJ1-2 TRBV5-5 15 TGTGCCAGCAGCTCCGAACTGGACAGGGGATATGGCTACACCTTC CASSSELDRGYGYTF
NA few TRBJ1-3 TRBV6-1 17 TGTGCCAGCAGTGAAACGGACAGATCCTTCTCTGGAAACACCATATATTTT CASSETDRSFSGNTIYF
TRBD1 NA TRBJ1-5 TRBV7-2 15 TGTGCCAGCAGCTACGGGACAGGGGGCCGTCAGCCCCAGCATTTT CASSYGTGGRQPQHF
NA NA TRBJ1-1 TRBV5-1 13 TGCGCCAGCAGCTCGGACGGGGGCACTGAAGCTTTCTTT CASSSDGGTEAFF
NA once TRBJ1-2 TRBV7-9 16 TGTGCCAGCAGCTTACTTTCCGGGGGAATCAACTATGGCTACACCTTC CASSLLSGGINYGYTF
NA NA TRBJ1-2 TRBV18 15 TGTGCCAGCTCACCCCTAGGCGGGGGCGAGGGCGGCTACACCTTC CASSPLGGGEGGYTF
TRBD2 NA TRBJ2-5 TRBV7-9 18 TGTGCCAGCAGCTTAAAGGGGCTAGCGGGAGGGCCGGAAGAGACCCAGTACTTC CASSLKGLAGGPEETQYF
NA NA TRBJ1-4 TRBV7-8 16 TGTGCCAGCAGCTCCACAGGTGCTAAAACTAATGAAAAACTGTTTTTT CASSSTGAKTNEKLFF
TRBD1 NA TRBJ2-6 TRBV4-1 20 TGCGCCAGCAGCCCCGGCGGACAGGGGGAAAATCCCTCTGGGGCCAACGTCCTGACTTTC CASSPGGQGENPSGANVLTF
NA once TRBJ2-1 TRBV29-1 13 TGCAGCGTCACCCCCACAGGGTACAATGAGCAGTTCTTC CSVTPTGYNEQFF
NA NA TRBJ2-3 TRBV5-6 14 TGTGCCAGCAGCAGGAGAACTAGCACAGATACGCAGTATTTT CASSRRTSTDTQYF
TRBD1 NA TRBJ1-4 TRBV27 16 TGTGCCAGCAGTTTTTCCCCCCGACAGGGGTTTGAAAAACTGTTTTTT CASSFSPRQGFEKLFF
NA NA TRBJ2-7 TRBV3-1/TRBV3-2 14 TGTGCCAGCAGCCAAGGACAGAATTACTACGAGCAGTACTTC CASSQGQNYYEQYF
NA NA TRBJ1-5 TRBV12-3/TRBV12-4 13 TGTGCCAGCAGTTTTGGGGCTAACCAGCCCCAGCATTTT CASSFGANQPQHF
NA NA TRBJ2-7 TRBV20-1 12 TGCAGTGCTAGTAGCCGTAGCCTCGAGCAGTACTTC CSASSRSLEQYF
TRBD1 NA TRBJ1-3 TRBV25-1 16 TGTGCCAGCAGTGACTTTGGGACAGGGAGTAGAGACACCATATATTTT CASSDFGTGSRDTIYF
TRBD2 NA TRBJ2-6 TRBV7-2 17 TGTGCCAGCAGCTTGCTAGCGGGAGACTCTGGGGCCAACGTCCTGACTTTC CASSLLAGDSGANVLTF
NA few TRBJ1-1 TRBV12-3/TRBV12-4 8 TGTGCCAGTGGAGAATCCCAGTTT CASGESQF
NA NA TRBJ1-2 TRBV6-4 12 TGTGCCACCCGAGGGGAGGGGCATGGCTACACCTTC CATRGEGHGYTF
NA NA TRBJ2-7 TRBV3-1/TRBV3-2 14 TGTGCCGCCAGCCCCCTCGGACAGTCCTACGAGCAGTACTTC CAASPLGQSYEQYF
TRBD1 NA TRBJ1-1 TRBV4-1 17 TGCGCCAGCAGCCTAGGACAGGGGGTACGGATAAACACTGAAGCTTTCTTT CASSLGQGVRINTEAFF
TRBD2 few TRBJ2-2 TRBV30 16 TGTGCCTGGTTCCCTAGCGGGAGTGTGTGGACCGGGGAGCTGTTTTTT CAWFPSGSVWTGELFF
TRBD1 NA TRBJ2-1 TRBV5-6 16 TGTGCCAGCAGCTTCGGATGGTTCAGGGGGTACAATGAGCAGTTCTTC CASSFGWFRGYNEQFF
NA NA TRBJ1-4 TRBV7-9 16 TGTGCCAGCAGCGCACGAACAGGACCCCCAAATGAAAAACTGTTTTTT CASSARTGPPNEKLFF
NA NA TRBJ2-6 TRBV5-4 17 TGTGCCAGCGGATCGCAGGGTTTTAACTCTGGGGCCAACGTCCTGACTTTC CASGSQGFNSGANVLTF
TRBD1 NA TRBJ2-2 TRBV6-2/TRBV6-3 17 TGTGCCAGCAGTTACCACTCGCCATCGACAGGGGCCGGGGAGCTGTTTTTT CASSYHSPSTGAGELFF
TRBD1 NA TRBJ2-1 TRBV15 15 TGTGCCACCAGCAGAGCTAAGACAGGGTGGGATGAGCAGTTCTTC CATSRAKTGWDEQFF
NA NA TRBJ2-2 TRBV6-5 15 NA CASILAGGLVGELFF
NA once TRBJ1-2 TRBV6-5 13 TGTGCCAGCAGTCTACGCGCAGGGTATGGCTACACCTTC CASSLRAGYGYTF
NA once TRBJ1-2 TRBV18 13 TGTGCCAGCTCACGGGAGATGAACTATGGCTACACCTTC CASSREMNYGYTF
NA NA TRBJ2-3 TRBV12-3/TRBV12-4 13 TGTGCCAGCAGTTTAGCGAGGACAGATACGCAGTATTTT CASSLARTDTQYF
NA NA TRBJ1-2 TRBV30 11 TGTGCCTGGAGCTTGGGACTTGGCTACACCTTC CAWSLGLGYTF
NA NA TRBJ1-1 TRBV7-9 16 TGTGCCAGCAGACGGATAGGGGCTTCCTCGAACACTGAAGCTTTCTTT CASRRIGASSNTEAFF